The rows below give T cell receptor beta chains drawn from one sample of a study of T-cell memory formation after mild COVID-19. TCRdb called the 5' RACE reads again in MiXCR, with one record for every CDR3 protein. This sample has about 190,000 distinct CDR3 sequences; about a fifth occur once, and the top ten carry roughly 24%. The sequenced material came from PBMCs or a T cell subset sorted from them (not recorded which). Receptors were obtained from an adult woman who had mild COVID-19 (a few samples of this study predate the infection). Cell type and time point are not known. CDR3s include the opening cysteine and the closing phenylalanine or tryptophan.

v_call: TRBV7-9
j_call: TRBJ2-7
cdr3_aa: CASSPLDRGDEQYF

v_call: TRBV7-8
j_call: TRBJ2-2
cdr3_aa: CASSTNGQGASTGELFF

v_call: TRBV4-3
j_call: TRBJ2-7
cdr3_aa: CASSQTPEDEQYF

v_call: TRBV6-2/TRBV6-3
j_call: TRBJ1-1
cdr3_aa: CASSPLWNTEAFF

v_call: TRBV7-9
j_call: TRBJ1-2
cdr3_aa: CASSEALSNYGYTF

v_call: TRBV5-6
j_call: TRBJ2-7
cdr3_aa: CASSLTGTEYEQYF

v_call: TRBV19
j_call: TRBJ2-2
cdr3_aa: CASKGPLTGELFF

v_call: TRBV4-3
j_call: TRBJ1-1
cdr3_aa: CASSQRTGGTEAFF

v_call: TRBV4-2
j_call: TRBJ1-4
cdr3_aa: CASSQERPMEGYNEKLFF

v_call: TRBV29-1
j_call: TRBJ1-2
cdr3_aa: CSHQEGYYGYTF

v_call: TRBV12-3/TRBV12-4
j_call: TRBJ2-2
cdr3_aa: CASMGVGGNPGELFF

v_call: TRBV7-6
j_call: TRBJ2-2
cdr3_aa: CASSLAPLATTTGELFF

v_call: TRBV7-2
j_call: TRBJ1-4
cdr3_aa: CASSIRFNEKLFF

v_call: TRBV15
j_call: TRBJ2-3
cdr3_aa: CATSARRTSDTQYF

v_call: TRBV27
j_call: TRBJ1-1
cdr3_aa: CASSLSTEGTEAFF

v_call: TRBV5-1
j_call: TRBJ2-7
cdr3_aa: CASSLVAEQYF

v_call: TRBV5-5
j_call: TRBJ1-1
cdr3_aa: CASSLEAAGASEAFF

v_call: TRBV7-2
j_call: TRBJ1-5
cdr3_aa: CASSLATDRGYQPQHF

v_call: TRBV7-9
j_call: TRBJ2-5
cdr3_aa: CASSLEETEETQYF

v_call: TRBV21-1
j_call: TRBJ1-2
cdr3_aa: CPGSGYTF

v_call: TRBV4-2
j_call: TRBJ1-5
cdr3_aa: CASSQGQGGQPQHF

v_call: TRBV11-2
j_call: TRBJ2-5
cdr3_aa: CASSLDRTGGYETQYF

v_call: TRBV11-2
j_call: TRBJ2-2
cdr3_aa: CASPHPTTSNTGELFF

v_call: TRBV7-8
j_call: TRBJ2-2
cdr3_aa: CASSFLPGRGNTGELFF

v_call: TRBV6-5
j_call: TRBJ2-3
cdr3_aa: CSSGTRGTDTQYF

v_call: TRBV9
j_call: TRBJ1-6
cdr3_aa: CASSRNNSPLHF

v_call: TRBV20-1
j_call: TRBJ2-7
cdr3_aa: CSVGGRGLEQYF

v_call: TRBV7-2
j_call: TRBJ1-2
cdr3_aa: CASSLIPDQTGYGYTF

v_call: TRBV9
j_call: TRBJ2-7
cdr3_aa: CVSNGEQSYEQYF

v_call: TRBV4-1
j_call: TRBJ2-1
cdr3_aa: CASSQMLTASGSSYNEQFF

v_call: TRBV5-6
j_call: TRBJ2-1
cdr3_aa: CASSHRGPEQFF

v_call: TRBV7-9
j_call: TRBJ2-3
cdr3_aa: CASTNRGDTQYF

v_call: TRBV11-1
j_call: TRBJ2-5
cdr3_aa: CASSPHPGTSLTGETQYF

v_call: TRBV20-1
j_call: TRBJ2-1
cdr3_aa: CSALGQGTSGIHEQFF

v_call: TRBV6-1
j_call: TRBJ2-5
cdr3_aa: CASSEGMEEETQYF

v_call: TRBV7-9
j_call: TRBJ2-1
cdr3_aa: CASSPRLAYNEQFF

v_call: TRBV15
j_call: TRBJ2-3
cdr3_aa: CATSRERLGLHTDTQYF

v_call: TRBV9
j_call: TRBJ1-5
cdr3_aa: CASSGGGSNQPQHF

v_call: TRBV7-9
j_call: TRBJ1-1
cdr3_aa: CASTAQANTEAFF

v_call: TRBV7-9
j_call: TRBJ1-1
cdr3_aa: CASRHPTEAFF

v_call: TRBV6-2/TRBV6-3
j_call: TRBJ2-7
cdr3_aa: CASSLSRNEQYF

v_call: TRBV4-1
j_call: TRBJ1-5
cdr3_aa: CASSQDRTGGQPQHF

v_call: TRBV4-1
j_call: TRBJ2-5
cdr3_aa: CASSQVSGRETQYF

v_call: TRBV29-1
j_call: TRBJ2-1
cdr3_aa: CSISFGGFSNEQFF

v_call: TRBV19
j_call: TRBJ1-1
cdr3_aa: CASSMARGMNTEAFF

v_call: TRBV6-5
j_call: TRBJ2-1
cdr3_aa: CARRIIPRRGYHNEQFF

v_call: TRBV15
j_call: TRBJ2-5
cdr3_aa: CATSRGPGLTETQYF

v_call: TRBV24-1
j_call: TRBJ2-5
cdr3_aa: CATLGQSQETQYF

v_call: TRBV9
j_call: TRBJ1-4
cdr3_aa: CASRRTGDEKLFF

v_call: TRBV9
j_call: TRBJ2-6
cdr3_aa: CASSVGQDSGANVLTF

v_call: TRBV10-3
j_call: TRBJ2-1
cdr3_aa: CAIESAYNEQFF

v_call: TRBV4-3
j_call: TRBJ2-7
cdr3_aa: CASSDGGPGGPYEQYF

v_call: TRBV3-1
j_call: TRBJ1-2
cdr3_aa: CASSQESGTNYGYTF

v_call: TRBV28
j_call: TRBJ1-2
cdr3_aa: CASSRRSDRKDGYTF

v_call: TRBV7-3
j_call: TRBJ2-7
cdr3_aa: CASSLAGQPDEQYF